The T cell receptor (beta chain) described here comes from a study of cytomegalovirus exposure and HLA in healthy donors listed by TCRdb under 2017. Describing the broader study: In an earlier analysis of 587 of the donors, around 300 Gb of sequence data and roughly 100 million unique TCR beta sequences from about 179 million T cells were reported. The study profiled the T cell repertoires of some 610 subjects by immunosequencing and related them to cytomegalovirus serostatus. An earlier analysis of 587 of the donors applied high-throughput TCR beta sequencing to assess whether each TCR beta V gene segment acted as functional or pseudogenic. Class I and class II HLA loci were covered by the typing at four-digit resolution. High-throughput TCR immunosequencing, statistical association of individual TCRs with disease status, and machine learning were combined to predict cytomegalovirus infection status. An early release that covered about 600 HLA-typed donors contained approximately 290 gigabases of sequencing data and 85 million to 100 million unique TCR sequences. The study aimed to test whether cataloging public T cell receptors could reveal signatures of past pathogen exposure. Besides the first cohort of 666 subjects, a separate validation cohort made up of 90 to 150 different subjects was used. Every discovery cohort repertoire had been produced on one sequencing platform. Rather than using new phenotypic data, the later analysis identified candidate immune exposures from TCR beta sequences and from how often those sequences occurred across donors. The number of donors typed differed by locus, with roughly 620-640 for A, B, C, DRB1 and DQB1, around 520 for DQA1, over 600 for DPA1, and around 450 for DPB1. Donor age, sex, ethnicity and CMV serostatus were compiled together with the repertoire data. In a later analysis, previously published TCR beta repertoires from 500 to 750 donors were re-analyzed and high-resolution HLA genotyping was added so that TCR occurrence patterns could be studied. Roughly five DR-DQ haplotypes were handled as single units for association and clustering because linkage in the cohort was strong. Of the approximately 400 genotyped donors, 65% to 90% were placed in the genetic ancestry cluster associated with self-reported Caucasian donors. A later genetic analysis used genome-wide SNP genotypes for about three fifths of the 666 donors, treating that subset as a discovery cohort. Across about 370 genotyped donors of the cohort, an average of roughly 250,000 unique TCR beta nucleotide sequences per donor were sequenced, and 15% to 20% of those sequences were non-productive. General study outcomes and caveats: The sequencing pipeline was judged likely to have produced a cluster of highly shared sequence variants as a technical artifact. The presence/absence analyses assumed that sequencing depth was roughly uniform across donors, and that assumption may not be true. Several of the top co-occurrence clusters appeared to be linked to parvovirus B19, influenza, CMV and Epstein-Barr virus, according to a later analysis. A later genetic analysis associated a missense DCLRE1C variant with V-gene and J-gene trimming of TCR beta chains, and an independent cohort replicated the association. In both the original and validation cohorts, the classifier was reported to diagnose cytomegalovirus status with high specificity and sensitivity. Because counts were too low, more than 15 rarely observed V segments, including chromosome 9 orphons, were left out of the earlier analysis of 587 of the donors. The authors suggested that the approach could potentially be extended to other disease states and immunological phenotypes. In an earlier analysis of 587 of the donors, most TCR beta V segments were observed in productive rearrangements about 87% or about 30% of the time, broadly matching IMGT annotations. Most TCR sequences were seen in very few donors, while some public TCRs were found in many individuals. For the cohort, immune exposure information was limited to CMV serostatus. In a later analysis, the rate of TCR association differed among HLA loci, with DRB1 alleles having the most associated TCRs and HLA-C alleles having the fewest. In a later analysis, HLA-associated TCR beta chains showed more clonal expansion and lower generation probabilities than non-associated chains that were equally common. Specific HLA alleles were associated with roughly 17,000 TCR beta sequences at a false discovery rate of 0.05 in a later analysis. A further reported finding was that TCR beta sequences accurately predicted the HLA-A and HLA-B alleles for most subjects in the first cohort. Strong co-occurrence of HLA alleles, especially DR and DQ, made assigning TCR associations to individual alleles difficult. Because HLA typing was unavailable for some donors at each locus, only the typed subset was used in association tests. In a later analysis, most CMV-associated TCR beta chains were found to appear HLA-restricted, with HLA associations seemingly driven largely by CMV exposure. The cohort was sequenced for TCR beta chains only, and without alpha or paired-chain data the features that could be detected were limited. Correlated functional status among segregating V segments might reflect linkage disequilibrium, but an unknown experimental factor could not be ruled out. The study listed 150 to 200 TCR beta chains as associated with cytomegalovirus. Compared with the approximately 670-donor mean, donors in an Asian-associated ancestry cluster had fewer N-insertions in productive TCRs, according to a later genetic analysis. Three of the identified cytomegalovirus-associated TCR beta chains were confirmed in vitro to be specific for cytomegalovirus antigens.

This clone has only one observation. What this receptor recognizes is not known. No per-base quality is available; no much larger clone lies one base away. The library was produced with the immunoSEQ multiplex PCR assay. The multiplex PCR relied on a mix of 60 forward primers for TCR Vbeta segments and 13 reverse primers for TCR Jbeta segments. The CDR3 region of rearranged TCR beta genes was amplified from genomic DNA by a multiplex PCR assay. On the Illumina HiSeq System, the amplified TCR beta libraries were sequenced as 87-base-pair reads. The source study handled its data this way. A later analysis counted about 76 million unique TCR beta chains across the approximately 700 repertoires, and 9.5 million to 11 million of these chains were shared by at least two donors. Raw reads were error-corrected and collapsed into unique sequences with a nearest-neighbor algorithm that merged closely related sequences to remove PCR and sequencing errors. CDR3 sequences were aligned to IMGT reference sequences to assign V, D and J gene segments. For a sequence to be retained, a match of at least six nucleotides to both a V gene segment and a J gene segment was required. Rearrangements were classified as productive when the CDR3 lacked stop codons and remained in frame with V and J, and all other rearrangements were classified as non-productive. Following IMGT convention, CDR3 was defined as the stretch from the second conserved V-encoded cysteine to the conserved J-encoded phenylalanine. In an earlier analysis of around 570 of the donors, sequences lacking an unambiguous match to a single V gene segment were excluded. An earlier analysis of a few hundred of the donors classified V segments as functional when productive rearrangements were above 56.7% and as segregating when the standard deviation between donors was above 5%. A statistical classification framework was built to diagnose cytomegalovirus status from the catalog of TCR beta chain sequences. In a later analysis, V and J genes were assigned by comparing TCR nucleotide sequences against IMGT/GENE-DB human TR gene sequences. A later analysis assigned CDR3 sequences and most-parsimonious VDJ recombination scenarios with the TCRdist pipeline. In a later analysis, each TCR beta chain was defined by its CDR3 amino acid sequence together with its V-gene family, and reads without a unique V-gene family were excluded. A later analysis removed 550 to 700 highly shared, low-generation-probability nucleotide sequences to deal with suspected cross-contamination and a sequencing artifact. In a later analysis, a clonal expansion index was calculated for each public chain from normalized within-repertoire ranks of inferred template counts. In a later analysis, generation probabilities were computed using a VDJ recombination model fitted to out-of-frame rearrangements, and the results were checked against IGoR. In a later analysis, hypergeometric tests were used to score TCR-TCR, TCR-HLA and TCR-CMV co-occurrence, with a repertoire-size bias correction applied to TCR pairs. To estimate false discovery rates, a later analysis permuted the HLA or CMV assignments 20 times. In a later analysis, co-occurring TCRs were grouped using DBSCAN, and TCRdist sequence similarity was added for clustering within HLA-allele-positive subsets. For co-occurrence clustering, repertoires with fewer than 30,000 or more than 120,000 public chains were excluded, along with a handful of repertoires with anomalous nucleotide sharing. In TCRdb, the immuneACCESS table is reduced to in-frame sequences with V and J assigned. These tables do not hold every clone; where another copy was compared, an unresolved V gene accounts for under half, and the others remain unexplained. The D gene and trimming were derived from the DNA, and the V and J assignments and clone size from that table. The sample has approximately 180,000 clones on record, around 81% of them singletons. Around 4.7% of the sample rests with the top ten.

In total, roughly 670 healthy bone marrow donors made up the cohort. Cohort members were all nominally healthy when sampled, although unrecorded immune exposures were likely present. The donor tested CMV seropositive and was one of the 289 seropositive cohort members. Each donor provided a peripheral blood sample, and peripheral blood mononuclear cells were used for TCR beta sequencing. Genomic DNA was extracted from the blood cell samples with the Qiagen DNeasy Blood Extraction Kit. Sample: PBMCs. The source of this sequence is a woman aged 18-35 years in good health and CMV-seropositive.

CDR3 region: CASSDSAENTEAFF. Read as DNA, the sequence is TGTGCCAGCAGTGACTCTGCAGAGAACACTGAAGCTTTCTTT. In this chain, TRBV6-4 is recombined with TRBJ1-1, with no confidently assigned D gene. Per the germline V gene, MRHNA is the CDR1 and SNTAGT is the CDR2. Deletion took 0 bases off V and 1 base off J, with a span of 6 bases between the germline ends. The CDR3 contains 14 residues, cysteine and phenylalanine counted. Left in the record is the CDR3 DNA by itself, 42 bases read in frame from the first base.